The TCR beta chain under discussion was sequenced for a study of blood T cell repertoires in COVID-19. Study at large: The samples span acute and convalescent COVID-19 from the United States, Italy and Spain. Nucleic acid was either cDNA or gDNA, and it came from T cells, B-cell-depleted T cells, or PBMCs.

Under the authors' procedure: Amplification of reference gene primers was used by the study to estimate nucleated cell counts. Generated by immunoSEQ multiplex PCR, the TCRdb table keeps only in-frame clones and is missing some. V and J calls plus clone size are reproduced from that table; the DNA served to infer D and trimming. The sample has tens of thousands of clones, roughly 82% seen once. This CDR3 is 17 amino acids long. V shed 0 bases and J shed 2 bases, with 14 bases lying between them. The germline gives CDR1 SGHRS, CDR2 YFSETQ. The receptor's source is a woman older than 75 with acute or convalescent COVID-19. Material for sequencing was peripheral blood. The chain couples TRBV5-1 to TRBJ2-2; D is possibly TRBD2 (5 bases). CDR3 region: CASSLGGSGFNTGELFF. The CDR3 coding sequence is TGCGCCAGCAGCTTGGGAGGCTCGGGATTCAACACCGGGGAGCTGTTTTTT.